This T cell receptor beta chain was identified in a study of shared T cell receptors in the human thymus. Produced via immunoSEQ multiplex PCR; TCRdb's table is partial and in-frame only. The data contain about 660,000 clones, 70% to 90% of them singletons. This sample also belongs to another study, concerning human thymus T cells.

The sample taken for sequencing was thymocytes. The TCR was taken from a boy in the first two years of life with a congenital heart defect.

DNA for the CDR3: TGTGCCAGCAGTTTAAGGTCCGGGGAGACAGGTTATGGCTACACCTTC. Its protein product is CASSLRSGETGYGYTF. V gene TRBV27 combines with J gene TRBJ1-2; TRBD1 might be the D (6 bases). Germline V gene data show CDR1 as MNHEY and CDR2 as SMNVEV (reference sequence). With 2 bases removed from V and 5 bases from J, the gap between germline ends came to 18 bases. The CDR3 runs to 16 residues.